Each of the 22 T cell receptor beta chains below was sequenced from the same sample in a study of Graves' ophthalmopathy and Graves' hyperthyroidism. Researchers took RNA transcripts and amplified TCR beta CDR3 regions from them. HTBI primers served in a first-round RT-PCR, which a second-round multiplex PCR followed. In TCRdb, the multiplex PCR reads were re-called with MiXCR into one record per CDR3 protein. The sample carries hundreds of thousands of distinct CDR3 sequences, more than 40% recorded once. The sequenced material came from peripheral blood. These receptors all stem from an adult man with Graves' ophthalmopathy.

This clonotype was recorded many times. The V and J genes are TRBV25-1 and TRBJ2-7; D is perhaps TRBD2 (5 bases). CDR3 length: 11 residues. V lost 7 bases, J lost 3 bases, and 7 bases lay in between. Germline V lookup: CDR1 MGHDK, CDR2 SYGVNS. The chain's CDR3 is CASTGDYEQYF. Written as DNA, the CDR3 is TGTGCCAGCACCGGGGACTACGAGCAGTACTTC.

This clonotype was observed a handful of times. The V and J genes are TRBV27 and TRBJ2-7; 7 nucleotides line up with TRBD1. The CDR3 is 14 amino acids. Germline V CDR1 and CDR2: MNHEY, SMNVEV (reference sequence). V shed 4 bases, J shed 3 bases, and the junction held 6 bases outside the gene matches. The CDR3 sequence is CASSWGQPDYEQYF. DNA of the CDR3: TGTGCCAGCAGTTGGGGACAGCCGGACTACGAGCAGTACTTC.

This chain uses TRBV29-1 with TRBJ1-1; tentative D call: TRBD1 (5 bases). CDR1 is SQVTM and CDR2 is ANQGSEA in the germline V gene. The CDR3 sequence is 13 residues long. Trimming stripped 7 bases from V and 0 bases from J, with 12 bases between. CDR3 loop: CSDGGTLNTEAFF. CDR3 nucleotide sequence: TGCAGCGATGGGGGGACCCTGAACACTGAAGCTTTCTTT. Together with reference TRBV29-1 and TRBJ1-1, the CDR3 gives the full variable domain: SAVISQKPSRDICQRGTSLTIQCQVDSQVTMMFWYRQQPGQSLTLIATANQGSEATYESGFVIDKFPISRPNLTFSTLTVSNMSPEDSSIYLCSDGGTLNTEAFFGQGTRLTVV.

This clonotype was recorded many times. The chain links TRBV12-3 or TRBV12-4 to TRBJ2-5, with a weak D call TRBD2 (6 bases). The CDR3 runs to 14 residues. Between the trimmed V and J ends, which lost 7 bases and 2 bases, there was a span of 14 bases. CDR3 residues: CASTGRGGQETQYF. The CDR3 region has the DNA TGTGCCAGCACGGGGCGAGGAGGGCAAGAGACCCAGTACTTC.

This clonotype appeared a single time. A junction end diverges from the germline sequence, so it may reflect a read error. The J gene is TRBJ1-1, the V gene TRBV12-3 or TRBV12-4, with a tentative D call TRBD1 (5 bases). This CDR3 spans 13 amino acids. This CDR3 reads CAGSGRVFTEAFF. The CDR3 nucleotides are TGTGCCGGCAGTGGCAGGGTATTCACTGAAGCTTTCTTT.

This clonotype was counted ten times or more. This chain joins TRBV9 and TRBJ1-2; D is undetermined. Trimming removed 3 bases at V and 4 bases at J, with 13 bases between. CDR1 and CDR2 from the germline V gene are SGDLS and YYNGEE. This CDR3 region has 14 residues. CDR3 nucleotide sequence: TGTGCCAGCAGCGCAAGGCTTGCAAGCTATGGCTACACCTTC. The encoded protein is CASSARLASYGYTF.

There are many counts of this clonotype. V usage is TRBV19 and J usage is TRBJ1-5; 9 bases match TRBD1. V was pared by 4 bases and J by 11 bases, with 9 bases of the junction left unmatched. From germline, CDR1 is LNHDA and CDR2 SQIVND (reference sequence). The CDR3 has 14 amino acids. Written as DNA, the CDR3 is TGTGCCAGTAGTAGACAGGGGGGTATCGGGGCCCAGCATTTT. This translates into CASSRQGGIGAQHF. The complete variable domain, with remaining parts taken from reference TRBV19 and TRBJ1-5, reads DGGITQSPKYLFRKEGQNVTLSCEQNLNHDAMYWYRQDPGQGLRLIYYSQIVNDFQKGDIAEGYSVSREKKESFPLTVTSAQKNPTAFYLCASSRQGGIGAQHFGDGTRLSIL.

This clonotype was detected many times. The chain recombines TRBV7-9 with TRBJ1-3, with unresolved D. CDR1 SEHNR and CDR2 FQNEAQ come from the germline V gene (reference sequence). Trimming stripped 5 bases from V and 7 bases from J, with 9 bases between. CDR3 length equals 12 residues. This CDR3 reads CASSPPGNTIYF. As DNA, the CDR3 is TGTGCCAGCAGCCCCCCGGGGAACACCATATATTTT.

As to this clonotype: An end of the junction does not agree with germline; a read error may underlie this. The CDR3 region has the DNA TGTGCCGGCAGCTTAGAGGGCAGGGAAGCCCAGAACACTGAAGCTTTCTTT. This codes for CAGSLEGREAQNTEAFF. The chain carries TRBV7-6 and TRBJ1-1, with D possibly matching TRBD1 (5 bases). Germline V gene sequence: CDR1 SGHVS, CDR2 FNYEAQ. The CDR3 extends over 17 amino acids.

This chain uses TRBV10-3 with TRBJ2-7; D not resolved. The V gene's germline CDR1 is ENHRY and CDR2 SYGVKD. The CDR3 loop spans 13 amino acids. V lost 10 bases to trimming and J lost 3 bases, with 16 bases between them. The CDR3 region has the DNA TGTGCCAGCTCACTGAAACTCGACTACGAGCAGTACTTC. Amino acid sequence: CASSLKLDYEQYF.

This clonotype has ten or more counts. The CDR3 loop reads CASTRPRVDYGYTF. CDR3 nucleotides: TGTGCCAGCACTAGGCCCAGAGTTGACTATGGCTACACCTTC. The chain has TRBV6-4 and TRBJ1-2, with no clear D. CDR1 and CDR2 (germline): MRHNA, SNTAGT. The CDR3 has 14 residues. Trimming took 7 bases from V and 3 from J, leaving 15 bases between them.

The chain recombines TRBV20-1 with TRBJ2-7, with 7 nucleotides matching TRBD2. The CDR3 contains 15 residues. The germline V gene has CDR1 DFQATT and CDR2 SNEGSKA (reference sequence). The J segment lost 0 bases and the V segment lost 3 bases, leaving 8 bases of the junction unmatched. The CDR3 nucleotides are TGCAGTGCTAGTCCCGTCGGGGGGTTCTCCTACGAGCAGTACTTC. Translation: CSASPVGGFSYEQYF.

The chain employs TRBV7-2 and TRBJ1-4, with D unclear. V shed 1 base and J shed 2 bases, with 8 bases lying between them. The germline gives CDR1 SGHTA, CDR2 FQGNSA. CDR3 length equals 15 residues. For the CDR3, the DNA is TGTGCCAGCAGCTTAGTGTACGGGACTAATGAAAAACTGTTTTTT. It specifies CASSLVYGTNEKLFF.

This clonotype has only a few counts. This chain connects TRBV11-3 to TRBJ2-2, with D hard to call. V gave up 1 base and J gave up 3 bases, with 6 bases separating them. The CDR3 spans 14 residues. Looked up from germline, CDR1 is SGHNT and CDR2 is YENEEA. The CDR3 here is CASSLAHDTGELFF. In DNA, the CDR3 is TGTGCCAGCAGCTTAGCACACGACACCGGGGAGCTGTTTTTT. Combining the CDR3 with reference TRBV11-3 and TRBJ2-2 gives the whole variable domain EAGVVQSPRYKIIEKKQPVAFWCNPISGHNTLYWYLQNLGQGPELLIRYENEEAVDDSQLPKDRFSAERLKGVDSTLKIQPAELGDSAVYLCASSLAHDTGELFFGEGSRLTVL.

This chain connects TRBV24-1 to TRBJ1-4; no firm D call. V lost 3 bases and J 8 bases, leaving 12 bases between the germline ends. CDR3 length equals 14 residues. The germline gives CDR1 KGHDR, CDR2 SFDVKD. CDR3 coding DNA: TGTGCCACCAGTGATCCCCTAGCGGGGGAAAAACTGTTTTTT. It translates to CATSDPLAGEKLFF.

The J gene is TRBJ1-1, the V gene TRBV19; 8 nucleotides agree with TRBD1. Germline lookup yields CDR1 LNHDA and CDR2 SQIVND (reference sequence). CDR3 length: 13 amino acids. The ends lost 6 bases at V and 7 bases at J; junction bases unmatched: 7. The CDR3 loop is CASRPTGDYEAFF. In DNA, the CDR3 is TGTGCCAGTAGGCCGACAGGGGACTATGAAGCTTTCTTT.

V gene TRBV7-9 combines with J gene TRBJ2-5, with D perhaps assigned TRBD1 or TRBD2 (6 bases each). V lost 2 bases, J lost 5 bases, and 21 bases lay in between. The CDR3 covers 17 residues. Germline V CDR1 and CDR2: SEHNR, FQNEAQ (reference sequence). The CDR3 is CASSLRSGGTGMETQYF. The CDR3 DNA sequence: TGTGCCAGCAGCTTAAGGTCCGGGGGCACTGGAATGGAGACCCAGTACTTC.

This clonotype was picked up many times. The gene calls are TRBV7-2 and TRBJ1-6, with D unclear. V dropped 1 base and J dropped 6 bases, with 10 bases sitting between them. CDR1 SGHTA and CDR2 FQGNSA come from the germline V gene. This CDR3 contains 15 residues. CDR3 nucleotide sequence: TGTGCCAGCAGCTTAGATGGTAGTCCTAATTCACCCCTCCACTTT. Its translation is CASSLDGSPNSPLHF.

A remark on this clonotype: Possible read error: a much larger clone is one base away. The genes are TRBV5-6 and TRBJ2-5; TRBD1 aligns across 9 bases. The CDR3 is 14 amino acids. Germline loops: CDR1 SGHDT, CDR2 YYEEEE. The ends lost 4 bases at V and 5 bases at J; junction bases unmatched: 6. The CDR3 region has the DNA TGTGCCAGCAGCCCGGGACAGGGATGCGAGACCCAGTACTTC. Translated: CASSPGQGCETQYF. Complete variable domain (other parts from reference TRBV5-6 and TRBJ2-5): DAGVTQSPTHLIKTRGQQVTLRCSPKSGHDTVSWYQQALGQGPQFIFQYYEEEERQRGNFPDRFSGHQFPNYSSELNVNALLLGDSALYLCASSPGQGCETQYFGPGTRLLVL.

V gene TRBV24-1 combines with J gene TRBJ1-1; 8 bases line up with TRBD1. The V segment lost 8 bases and the J segment 5 bases; nucleotides outside the gene matches: 21. Germline V CDR1 and CDR2: KGHDR, SFDVKD. The CDR3 covers 18 residues. Here the CDR3 DNA reads TGTGCCACCAATAACCGTCCCCCAGACAGGGGTTTGGGGACTGAAGCTTTCTTT. It is translated as CATNNRPPDRGLGTEAFF.

With respect to this clonotype: This clone may be a read error of a much larger clone one base away. The chain joins TRBV25-1 to TRBJ1-1; D not resolved. From germline, CDR1 is MGHDK and CDR2 SYGVNS. CDR3 size: 13 residues. In DNA form, the CDR3 reads TGTGCCATCAAGGGTGGTATGAACGCTGAAGCTTTCTTT. Its protein is CAIKGGMNAEAFF.

In the case of this clonotype: One base away lies a much larger clone, so this may be a sequencing read error. The gene calls are TRBV12-5 and TRBJ1-5; no definite D call. Trimming took 1 base from V and 0 from J, leaving 10 bases between them. The CDR3 has 16 amino acids. CDR1 is LGHNT and CDR2 is FRNRAP in the germline V gene. CDR3 sequence reads: CASGLGHGYSNQPQHF. CDR3 nucleotide sequence: TGTGCTAGTGGTTTGGGTCACGGATATAGCAATCAGCCCCAGCATTTT.